This TCR beta chain was obtained from a study of blood T cell repertoires in COVID-19. As for the study in general: Acute and convalescent COVID-19 samples came from the United States, Italy and Spain.

Measured with immunoSEQ multiplex PCR; TCRdb has only the in-frame clones, and not every one. This table has under 400,000 clones, approximately 89% appearing once. The sample holds one count of this clone. The sample comprised peripheral blood. This clonotype originated in a young woman with COVID-19, enrolled during active disease.

CDR3 in amino acids: CSARNLYEQYF. DNA for the CDR3: TGCAGTGCTAGAAACTTGTACGAGCAGTACTTC. This sequence joins TRBV20-1 and TRBJ2-7, with unresolved D. The CDR3 loop spans 11 amino acids. V gave up 2 bases and J gave up 4 bases, with 6 bases separating them. From germline, CDR1 is DFQATT and CDR2 SNEGSKA (reference sequence).